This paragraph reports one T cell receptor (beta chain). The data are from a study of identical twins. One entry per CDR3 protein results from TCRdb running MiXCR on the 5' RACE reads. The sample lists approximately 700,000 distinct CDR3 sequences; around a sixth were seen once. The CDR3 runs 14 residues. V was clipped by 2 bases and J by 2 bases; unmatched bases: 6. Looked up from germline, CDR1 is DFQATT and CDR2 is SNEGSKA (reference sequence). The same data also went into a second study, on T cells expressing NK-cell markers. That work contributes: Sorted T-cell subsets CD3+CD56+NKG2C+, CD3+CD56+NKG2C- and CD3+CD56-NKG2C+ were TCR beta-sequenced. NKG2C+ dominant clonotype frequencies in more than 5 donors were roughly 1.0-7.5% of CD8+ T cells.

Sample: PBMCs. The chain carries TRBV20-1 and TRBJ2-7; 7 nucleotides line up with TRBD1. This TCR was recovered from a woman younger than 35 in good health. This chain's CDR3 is CSARPGQAAYEQYF. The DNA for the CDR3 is TGCAGTGCTAGACCTGGACAGGCCGCCTACGAGCAGTACTTC.